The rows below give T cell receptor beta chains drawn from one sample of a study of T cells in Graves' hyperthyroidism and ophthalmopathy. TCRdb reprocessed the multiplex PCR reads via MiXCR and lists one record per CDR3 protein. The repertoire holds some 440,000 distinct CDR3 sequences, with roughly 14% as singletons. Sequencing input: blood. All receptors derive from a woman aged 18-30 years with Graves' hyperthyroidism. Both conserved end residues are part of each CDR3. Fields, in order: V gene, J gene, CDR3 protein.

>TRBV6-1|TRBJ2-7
CASTPADSYEQYF
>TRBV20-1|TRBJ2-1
CSARDPNPKLGNEQFF
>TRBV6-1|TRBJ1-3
CASVRPGLNTIYF
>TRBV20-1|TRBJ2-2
CSAYDQSGELFF
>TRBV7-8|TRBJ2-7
CASSLVGIGTSNRYEQYF
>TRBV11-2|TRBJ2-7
CASSLDGLGNEQYF
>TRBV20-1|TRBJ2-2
CSARATGGELFF
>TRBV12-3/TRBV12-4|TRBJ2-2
CASSNLGTGRNTGELFF
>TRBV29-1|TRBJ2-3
CSVERSGMGGDTQYF
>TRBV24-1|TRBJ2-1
CTTSDYTGSNYNEQFF
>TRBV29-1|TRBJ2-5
CSVHSYDQETQYF
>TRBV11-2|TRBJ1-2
CASSDDGQGIGGYGYTF
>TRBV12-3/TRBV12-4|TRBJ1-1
CASSLVPGRGAFF
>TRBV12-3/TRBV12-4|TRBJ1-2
CASSLGGGDSYGYTF
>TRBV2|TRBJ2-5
CASRGSGTTWTSAQYF
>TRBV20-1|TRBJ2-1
CSARSTLNEQFF
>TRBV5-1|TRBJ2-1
CASTKGGAGGSSYNEQFF
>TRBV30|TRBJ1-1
CAVTGGAGTEAFF
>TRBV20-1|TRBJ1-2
CSARVGGPYGYTF
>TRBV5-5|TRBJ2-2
CASSPDMGAGELFF
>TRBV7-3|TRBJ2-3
CASSPAGLAGGEGDTQYF
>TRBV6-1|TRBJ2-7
CASTPTSGTYEQYF
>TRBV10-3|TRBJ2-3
CAISGGGEDTQYF
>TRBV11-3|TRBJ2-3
CASSLGDGTAGGPRDTQYF
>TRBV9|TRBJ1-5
CASSVDGGQPQHF
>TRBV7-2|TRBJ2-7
CASSLRFSGGYEQYF
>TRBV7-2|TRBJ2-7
CASTEPGTGISYEQYF
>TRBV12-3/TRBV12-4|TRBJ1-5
CASTRDGDSNQPQHF
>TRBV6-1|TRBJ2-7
CASRTGTGVYEQYF
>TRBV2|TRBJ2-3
CASRQAADTQYF
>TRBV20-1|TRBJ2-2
CSARDSSGGDTGELFF
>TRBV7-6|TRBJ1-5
CASSLAFGQPQHF
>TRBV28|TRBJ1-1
CASSLGFWAERMNTEAFF
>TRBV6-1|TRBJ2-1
CASSEEGGEPYNEQFF
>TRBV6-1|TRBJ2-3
CASRTGNTEGTQYF
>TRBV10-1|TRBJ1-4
CATTGRKNEKLFF
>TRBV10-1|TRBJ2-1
CASSDDSGPNEQFF
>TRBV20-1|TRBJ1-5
CSARGRSNQPQHF
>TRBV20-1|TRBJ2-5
CSTSRTGGKWETQYF
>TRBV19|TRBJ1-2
CASQQGGDGYTF
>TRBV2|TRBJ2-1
CASSGERHPFNEQFF
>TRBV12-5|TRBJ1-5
CASGFLGQGKGQPQHF
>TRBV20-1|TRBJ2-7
CSAEGLAASEQYF
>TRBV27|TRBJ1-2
CASSSYGRGNNYGYTF
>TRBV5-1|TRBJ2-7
CASSLAGGLLSYEQYF
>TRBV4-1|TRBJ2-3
CASSQGRGGTDTQYF
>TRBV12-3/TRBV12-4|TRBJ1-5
CASSLGEVSNQPQHF
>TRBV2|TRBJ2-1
CASRRKSGTGDFNEQFF
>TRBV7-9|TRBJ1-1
CASSLSNTEAFF
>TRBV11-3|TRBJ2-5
CASSLYGGGQETQYF
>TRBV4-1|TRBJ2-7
CASSPLNQGAKQYF
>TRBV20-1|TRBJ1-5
CSAREIQGGNQPQHF
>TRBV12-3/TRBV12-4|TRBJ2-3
CASREVAGKVTQYF
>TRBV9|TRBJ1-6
CASSRALSGRGNSPLHF
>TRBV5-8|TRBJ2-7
CASSRRTANSYEQYF
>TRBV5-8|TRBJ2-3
CATARGTDRTDTQYF
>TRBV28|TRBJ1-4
CASSLLGEKLFF
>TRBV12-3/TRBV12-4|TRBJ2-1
CAGSPGGEYNEQFF
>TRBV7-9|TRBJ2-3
CASRFSTDTQYF